This is a list of T cell receptor beta chains from one sample in a study of T cell responses to AZD1222 COVID-19 vaccine. Repertoires were generated with immunoSEQ multiplex PCR, while TCRdb's copy carries only in-frame clones and drops some. The profile shows 120,000 to 150,000 clones, over 85% of them singletons. The source material was peripheral blood, sampled 28 days after the second AZD1222 dose. The receptors stem from an adult who received the AZD1222 COVID-19 vaccine. Each CDR3 is given with its conserved first and last residue. The D gene is left open where the match is weak. Clone size is given for some rows only: seen once, a few or many times, or a class if the clone is expanded.

j_gene,v_gene,abundance,d_gene,CDR3aa,CDR3nt
TRBJ2-5,TRBV3-1/TRBV3-2,.,.,CASSWYRETQYF,TGTGCCAGCAGTTGGTACCGCGAGACCCAGTACTTC
TRBJ1-5,TRBV28,.,.,CASSRRASNQPQHF,TGTGCCAGCAGTCGCCGAGCAAGCAATCAGCCCCAGCATTTT
TRBJ2-7,TRBV10-1,.,TRBD2,CASSAGLAGEQYF,TGCGCCAGCAGTGCAGGACTAGCGGGCGAGCAGTACTTC
TRBJ2-2,TRBV11-3,.,.,CASSLLQGTANTGELFF,TGTGCCAGCAGCTTATTACAGGGTACGGCGAACACCGGGGAGCTGTTTTTT
TRBJ1-2,TRBV28,few,TRBD1,CASQKQGISYYTF,TGTGCCAGCCAAAAACAGGGGATATCATACTACACCTTC
TRBJ1-1,TRBV5-5,.,.,CASSLSGTMNTEAFF,TGTGCCAGCAGCTTGTCTGGGACCATGAACACTGAAGCTTTCTTT
TRBJ2-1,TRBV29-1,.,.,CSVVAGVLRQFF,TGCAGCGTTGTCGCAGGAGTTTTGAGGCAGTTCTTC
TRBJ2-3,TRBV7-9,.,.,CASSSGTRVDTQYF,TGTGCCAGCAGCTCCGGGACACGGGTCGATACGCAGTATTTT
TRBJ1-1,TRBV4-3,.,.,CASSQDFRGYTEAFF,TGCGCCAGCAGCCAAGATTTCAGGGGTTACACTGAAGCTTTCTTT
TRBJ2-1,TRBV7-2,.,TRBD2,CASSQSSGRNEQFF,TGTGCCAGCAGCCAGTCTAGCGGGAGGAATGAGCAGTTCTTC
TRBJ1-5,TRBV28,.,.,CASRRGDQPQHF,TGTGCCAGCAGGAGAGGAGATCAGCCCCAGCATTTT
TRBJ2-7,TRBV7-2,.,.,CASSLNRALEQYF,TGTGCCAGCAGCTTAAACAGGGCTCTTGAGCAGTACTTC
TRBJ2-1,TRBV9,.,.,CASSGLRSGEQFF,TGTGCCAGCAGTGGACTGAGATCCGGGGAGCAGTTCTTC
TRBJ2-3,TRBV30,.,.,CAWSGGPLTDTQYF,TGTGCCTGGAGTGGCGGGCCACTCACAGATACGCAGTATTTT
TRBJ1-1,TRBV6-4,few,.,CASSVDSWTEAFF,TGTGCCAGCAGTGTCGACAGCTGGACTGAAGCTTTCTTT
TRBJ1-1,TRBV10-3,once,.,CAISPSETTEAFF,TGTGCCATTTCGCCGTCAGAGACCACTGAAGCTTTCTTT
TRBJ1-2,TRBV5-8,.,.,CASSQPREGLRGYTF,TGTGCCAGCAGCCAACCCCGAGAGGGACTCCGGGGCTACACCTTC
TRBJ2-3,TRBV7-2,once,.,CASSPGTGSGDTQYF,TGTGCCAGCAGCCCCGGGACTGGCTCTGGAGATACGCAGTATTTT
TRBJ2-3,TRBV6-5,.,.,CASSYSAKGTDTQYF,TGTGCCAGCAGTTACTCGGCTAAAGGCACAGATACGCAGTATTTT
TRBJ1-1,TRBV19,.,.,CASSLGPGGTEAFF,TGTGCCAGTAGTCTGGGACCGGGCGGCACTGAAGCTTTCTTT
TRBJ1-6,TRBV2,.,.,CASSLGSPYNSPLHF,TGTGCCAGCAGTTTGGGATCCCCCTATAATTCACCCCTCCACTTT
TRBJ1-3,TRBV6-1,.,.,CASSELWEPGNTIYF,TGTGCCAGCAGTGAATTGTGGGAACCTGGAAACACCATATATTTT
TRBJ1-4,TRBV2,.,.,CASSEFGLNEKLFF,TGTGCCAGCAGTGAGTTCGGCCTTAATGAAAAACTGTTTTTT
TRBJ2-5,TRBV28,.,TRBD2,CASSSPAGVRETQYF,TGTGCCAGCAGCTCACCAGCGGGAGTGAGGGAGACCCAGTACTTC
TRBJ1-2,TRBV27,.,TRBD1,CASSLISGTGPGGYTF,TGTGCCAGCAGTCTCATCTCCGGGACAGGGCCTGGCGGCTACACCTTC
TRBJ1-4,TRBV10-2,.,.,CASSGGGWNEKLFF,TGCGCCAGTTCAGGCGGTGGGTGGAATGAGAAACTGTTTTTT
TRBJ2-7,TRBV4-3,once,TRBD2,CASSHGLAGGIAYEQYF,TGCGCCAGCAGCCACGGACTAGCGGGAGGGATCGCCTACGAGCAGTACTTC
TRBJ2-7,TRBV27,.,TRBD1,CASRPTGGRTYEQYF,TGTGCCAGCAGGCCCACAGGGGGCCGGACCTACGAGCAGTACTTC
TRBJ1-2,TRBV3-1/TRBV3-2,.,.,CASSPWVGDLYGYTF,TGTGCCAGCAGCCCTTGGGTGGGTGACCTATATGGCTACACCTTC
TRBJ1-5,TRBV4-1,.,TRBD1,CASSQPGQGKQPQHF,TGCGCCAGCAGCCAACCGGGACAGGGCAAACAGCCCCAGCATTTT
TRBJ2-1,TRBV19,.,.,CASSRSGSPYNEQFF,TGTGCCAGTAGTAGGTCGGGAAGTCCCTACAATGAGCAGTTCTTC
TRBJ2-6,TRBV7-6,.,TRBD1,CASSLGTGIGANVLTF,TGTGCCAGCAGCTTAGGGACAGGGATCGGGGCCAACGTCCTGACTTTC
TRBJ2-1,TRBV24-1,few,.,CATSPRTGYNEQFF,TGTGCCACCAGTCCCCGTACAGGGTACAATGAGCAGTTCTTC
TRBJ1-2,TRBV9,.,.,CASGRGTNYGYTF,TGTGCCAGCGGCCGTGGGACTAACTATGGCTACACCTTC
TRBJ1-5,TRBV4-1,.,.,CASSQEQAGWNQPQHF,TGCGCCAGCAGCCAAGAACAGGCAGGGTGGAATCAGCCCCAGCATTTT
TRBJ1-3,TRBV5-6,.,.,CASSWDTSGNTIYF,TGTGCCAGCAGCTGGGACACCTCTGGAAACACCATATATTTT
TRBJ1-5,TRBV6-5,.,.,CASSYSANQPQHF,TGTGCCAGCAGTTATTCGGCAAATCAGCCCCAGCATTTT
TRBJ1-6,TRBV7-9,once,.,CASSLAGESPLHF,TGTGCCAGCAGCTTGGCGGGGGAGTCACCCCTCCACTTT
TRBJ1-4,TRBV5-1,once,.,CASSSSATNEKLFF,TGCGCCAGCAGCTCTTCCGCAACTAATGAAAAACTGTTTTTT
TRBJ2-2,TRBV6-5,.,.,CASSYRGTGELFF,TGTGCCAGCAGTTACCGAGGGACCGGGGAGCTGTTTTTT
TRBJ2-5,TRBV7-6,.,.,CASSLAGWVGETQYF,TGTGCCAGCAGCTTAGCGGGCTGGGTGGGAGAGACCCAGTACTTC
TRBJ2-2,TRBV7-9,.,.,CASLARGELFF,TGTGCCAGCTTAGCGCGGGGGGAGCTGTTTTTT
TRBJ1-4,TRBV9,.,.,CASSVAGGGIEKLFF,TGTGCCAGCAGCGTAGCCGGGGGAGGTATTGAAAAACTGTTTTTT
TRBJ1-2,TRBV13,once,TRBD1,CASSSRQGPGNGYTF,TGTGCCAGCAGCTCGAGACAGGGGCCGGGGAACGGCTACACCTTC
TRBJ1-1,TRBV12-5,.,TRBD1,CASGLRQGVGDTEAFF,TGTGCTAGTGGTTTGAGACAGGGGGTCGGGGACACTGAAGCTTTCTTT
TRBJ1-5,TRBV14,.,.,CASSQDRGPQHF,TGTGCCAGCAGCCAAGACCGTGGGCCCCAGCATTTT
TRBJ2-7,TRBV10-3,.,TRBD1,CAISAGQGVVYEQYF,TGTGCCATCAGTGCTGGGCAGGGGGTAGTGTACGAGCAGTACTTC
TRBJ2-3,TRBV30,once,TRBD2,CAWSRLAHTDTQYF,TGTGCCTGGAGTCGACTAGCCCACACAGATACGCAGTATTTT
TRBJ2-7,TRBV6-5,.,TRBD2,CASSYSSGSSYEQYF,TGTGCCAGCAGTTACTCTAGCGGGAGTTCCTACGAGCAGTACTTC
TRBJ1-2,TRBV7-9,.,.,CASSSTISYGYTF,TGTGCCAGCAGCTCTACCATCAGCTATGGCTACACCTTC
TRBJ1-5,TRBV19,.,.,CASRTGTRSNQPQHF,TGTGCCAGTAGGACGGGGACACGAAGCAATCAGCCCCAGCATTTT
TRBJ1-5,TRBV12-3/TRBV12-4,.,.,CASAGNNQPQHF,TGTGCCAGCGCAGGGAACAATCAGCCCCAGCATTTT
TRBJ2-7,TRBV11-2,.,.,CASSLDEGLTYEQYF,TGTGCCAGCAGCTTAGATGAAGGACTAACCTACGAGCAGTACTTC
TRBJ1-1,TRBV14,.,.,CASSHQTPRSTEAFF,TGTGCCAGCAGCCATCAGACCCCCAGAAGTACTGAAGCTTTCTTT
TRBJ1-1,TRBV13,.,.,CASSSPGSEAFF,TGTGCCAGCAGCTCCCCGGGCAGTGAAGCTTTCTTT
TRBJ2-3,TRBV7-3,.,.,CASSPTGSRTDTQYF,TGTGCCAGCAGCCCGACGGGGAGTCGCACAGATACGCAGTATTTT
TRBJ1-1,TRBV5-3,.,.,CARSLDHAPTEAFF,TGTGCCAGAAGCTTGGACCACGCCCCCACTGAAGCTTTCTTT
TRBJ2-7,TRBV18,.,.,CASSPSSLALRSHEQYF,TGTGCCAGCTCACCGTCAAGTTTGGCCCTCAGATCCCACGAGCAGTACTTC
TRBJ2-5,TRBV5-1,.,.,CASSLGDWETQYF,TGCGCCAGCAGCTTGGGGGATTGGGAGACCCAGTACTTC
TRBJ2-7,TRBV6-2/TRBV6-3,.,.,CASSSVAEAYEQYF,TGTGCCAGCAGTTCAGTAGCGGAGGCCTACGAGCAGTACTTC